These 31 T cell receptor beta chains were sequenced from one sample in a study of cytomegalovirus exposure and HLA in healthy donors. Primers for the PCR totalled 60 Vbeta and 13 Jbeta. The table came from immunoSEQ multiplex PCR; TCRdb's copy has only in-frame clones and leaves some out. Recorded for this sample: just over 150,000 clones. The material sequenced was PBMCs. The receptor set was obtained from a man aged 25 to 40 in good health and CMV-seronegative.

V and J are TRBV10-3 and TRBJ2-4; 11 nucleotides agree with TRBD1. CDR3 length: 16 amino acids. Trimming cost V 10 bases and J 0 bases; bases outside gene matches: 8. In germline, CDR1 is ENHRY, CDR2 SYGVKD. The CDR3 loop is CATPGQGGLAKNIQYF. The CDR3 DNA reads as TGTGCCACGCCGGGACAGGGGGGACTAGCCAAAAACATTCAGTACTTC.

The chain links TRBV25-1 to TRBJ1-1; no definite D call. The CDR3 covers 15 residues. Germline V gene sequence: CDR1 MGHDK, CDR2 SYGVNS. The ends were cut back, 1 base at V and 6 bases at J, with 15 bases in the middle. The CDR3 nucleotides read TGTGCCAGCAGTGAATCCTCGAGGGTGGGCGCTGAAGCTTTCTTT. It encodes CASSESSRVGAEAFF. The variable domain in full, with the rest retrieved from reference TRBV25-1 and TRBJ1-1, is EADIYQTPRYLVIGTGKKITLECSQTMGHDKMYWYQQDPGMELHLIHYSYGVNSTEKGDLSSESTVSRIRTEHFPLTLESARPSHTSQYLCASSESSRVGAEAFFGQGTRLTVV.

This chain connects TRBV9 to TRBJ2-2; 7 bases map to TRBD2. CDR3 length equals 16 residues. The J segment lost 2 bases and the V segment lost 4 bases, leaving 8 bases of the junction unmatched. The germline V gene has CDR1 SGDLS and CDR2 YYNGEE. The CDR3 protein is CASSRDASGNTGELFF. CDR3 nucleotide sequence: TGTGCCAGCAGCCGAGACGCTAGCGGAAACACCGGGGAGCTGTTTTTT.

Of note for this clone: Other DNA sequences of this sample code for an identical CDR3. This rearrangement joins TRBV19 to TRBJ1-2, with TRBD1 matching 9 bases. V was clipped by 10 bases and J by 7 bases; unmatched bases: 7. Germline CDR1 and CDR2: LNHDA and SQIVND (reference sequence). The CDR3 covers 12 residues. CDR3 DNA sequence: TGTGCCATCTGGGACAGGGTAGGTGGCTACACCTTC. This sequence encodes CAIWDRVGGYTF.

V and J are TRBV7-8 and TRBJ2-1, with TRBD2 matching over 11 bases. Germline trimming cut 5 bases from V and 7 bases from J; bases unmatched to any gene: 10. The CDR3 is made up of 16 amino acids. CDR1 is SGHVS, CDR2 FQNEAQ, per germline. For the CDR3, the DNA is TGTGCCAGCAGCCGTTTACTAGCGGGAGATTTGAATGAGCAGTTCTTC. This translates into CASSRLLAGDLNEQFF.

CDR3 region: CASSLDRGDEKLFF. CDR3 DNA: TGTGCCAGCAGCTTGGACAGGGGGGACGAAAAACTGTTTTTT. J is TRBJ1-4 and V is TRBV13; the match to TRBD1 covers 10 bases. Trimming cost V 3 bases and J 8 bases; bases outside gene matches: 3. Germline CDR1 and CDR2: PRHDT and FYEKMQ (reference sequence). CDR3 length: 14 amino acids.

The V call is TRBV5-1, the J call TRBJ1-1, with D unclear. The length of the CDR3 is 14 residues. Germline CDR1 is SGHRS and CDR2 is YFSETQ. The ends were cut back, 0 bases at V and 4 bases at J, with 10 bases in the middle. CDR3 DNA: TGCGCCAGCAGCTTGGTTACGGGGAGCACTGAAGCTTTCTTT. It codes for CASSLVTGSTEAFF.

The J gene is TRBJ2-5, the V gene TRBV6-5; 7 bases align to TRBD1. This CDR3 has 15 amino acids. CDR1 is MNHEY, CDR2 SVGAGI, per germline. With 5 bases clipped from V and 2 bases from J, the junction kept 8 bases outside the gene matches. CDR3 protein: CASSRSGTDQETQYF. The CDR3 coding sequence is TGTGCCAGCAGTCGATCGGGGACAGATCAAGAGACCCAGTACTTC.

The rearrangement joins TRBV18 to TRBJ2-1, with 10 positions matching TRBD1. Germline V gene sequence: CDR1 KGHSH, CDR2 LQKENI. The J segment lost 4 bases and the V segment lost 5 bases, leaving 5 bases of the junction unmatched. The length of the CDR3 is 15 residues. The CDR3 bases are TGTGCCAGCTCAACCGGACAGGGGGGGTACAATGAGCAGTTCTTC. This translates into CASSTGQGGYNEQFF.

The rearrangement uses TRBV19 and TRBJ1-4, with unresolved D. Trimming took off 6 bases at V and 7 bases at J, with 15 bases between the two ends. The germline V gene has CDR1 LNHDA and CDR2 SQIVND (reference sequence). This CDR3 has 14 residues. The CDR3, as DNA: TGTGCCAGTAGGGACTACGGGTTAGGTGAAAAACTGTTTTTT. This gives the protein CASRDYGLGEKLFF. The whole variable domain, filled in from reference TRBV19 and TRBJ1-4, reads DGGITQSPKYLFRKEGQNVTLSCEQNLNHDAMYWYRQDPGQGLRLIYYSQIVNDFQKGDIAEGYSVSREKKESFPLTVTSAQKNPTAFYLCASRDYGLGEKLFFGSGTQLSVL.

The rearrangement links TRBV6-5 to TRBJ2-1, with TRBD2 matching 15 bases. The CDR3 extends over 15 amino acids. Germline values: CDR1 MNHEY, CDR2 SVGAGI. V dropped 5 bases and J dropped 15; count of bases not matched to a gene: 11. In nucleotides, the CDR3 is TGTGCCAGCAGTAAAACCGGGACTAGCGGGAGGTTTCCGTTCTTC. Translated, it gives CASSKTGTSGRFPFF.

The chain has TRBV19 and TRBJ1-1, with 7 bases identical to TRBD1. CDR3 length: 14 amino acids. J gave up 2 bases and V 5 bases, and 5 bases lay outside the gene matches. Per germline, CDR1 LNHDA and CDR2 SQIVND (reference sequence). The CDR3 DNA reads as TGTGCCAGTAGTGTGACAGGGAGCAACACTGAAGCTTTCTTT. It specifies CASSVTGSNTEAFF.

The chain joins TRBV7-9 to TRBJ1-1; TRBD1 is a possible D gene (6 bases). Trimming took 4 bases from V and 0 from J, leaving 15 bases between them. Germline CDR1 SEHNR, CDR2 FQNEAQ (reference sequence). The CDR3 contains 16 residues. This CDR3 is CASSSFGGGLNTEAFF. DNA of the CDR3: TGTGCCAGCAGCTCCTTTGGGGGGGGGCTGAACACTGAAGCTTTCTTT.

The chain employs TRBV27 and TRBJ1-4; D gene ambiguous. Trimming took 3 bases from V and 4 from J, leaving 6 bases between them. Germline lookup yields CDR1 MNHEY and CDR2 SMNVEV (reference sequence). CDR3 length equals 13 residues. CDR3 amino acids: CASSFRDNEKLFF. The CDR3 DNA reads TGTGCCAGCAGTTTTCGGGATAATGAAAAACTGTTTTTT. Together with reference TRBV27 and TRBJ1-4, the CDR3 gives the full variable domain: EAQVTQNPRYLITVTGKKLTVTCSQNMNHEYMSWYRQDPGLGLRQIYYSMNVEVTDKGDVPEGYKVSRKEKRNFPLILESPSPNQTSLYFCASSFRDNEKLFFGSGTQLSVL.

V gene TRBV10-3 combines with J gene TRBJ2-1; 10 bases fit TRBD1. The CDR3 length is 13 residues. V shed 8 bases and J 7 bases; nucleotides not matched to a gene: 5. The germline gives CDR1 ENHRY, CDR2 SYGVKD. For the CDR3, the DNA is TGTGCCATCCTGGGGACAGGGGCTAATGAGCAGTTCTTC. As protein: CAILGTGANEQFF.

The chain couples TRBV7-2 to TRBJ2-3; no firm D call. The germline V gene encodes CDR1 SGHTA and CDR2 FQGNSA. CDR3 length: 13 residues. Between the trimmed V and J ends, which lost 2 bases and 3 bases, there was a span of 6 bases. CDR3 in amino acids: CASSLMRTDTQYF. The CDR3 DNA follows: TGTGCCAGCAGCTTAATGCGTACAGATACGCAGTATTTT.

V gene TRBV5-4 combines with J gene TRBJ2-4; possible D gene TRBD2, 5 bases. V was shortened by 6 bases and J by 0 bases, with 16 bases between the two germline ends. Germline CDR1 reads SGHNT; CDR2 reads YYREEE (reference sequence). This CDR3 comprises 16 residues. DNA for the CDR3: TGTGCCAGCACCCCGTTAGGTGCGGGAGCCAAAAACATTCAGTACTTC. Translated, it gives CASTPLGAGAKNIQYF.

The chain combines TRBV11-2 with TRBJ2-2; D possibly corresponds to TRBD1 (5 bases). The CDR3 is 15 residues long. V shed 4 bases and J shed 6 bases, with 15 bases lying between them. The V gene's germline CDR1 is SGHAT and CDR2 FQNNGV. DNA for the CDR3: TGTGCCAGCAGCTCCTTTCTTCAGGGCTCCGGGGAGCTGTTTTTT. Translating it yields CASSSFLQGSGELFF.

The chain joins TRBV2 to TRBJ2-7, with a tentative D call TRBD2 (6 bases). The CDR3 loop spans 13 amino acids. V gave up 6 bases and J gave up 5 bases, with 14 bases separating them. Germline V CDR1 and CDR2: SNHLY, FYNNEI. The CDR3 spells CASRRGSLNEQYF. The DNA for the CDR3 is TGTGCCAGCAGGCGGGGATCTCTTAACGAGCAGTACTTC.

This sequence joins TRBV28 and TRBJ1-5; 7 bases align to TRBD1. In germline, CDR1 is MDHEN, CDR2 SYDVKM. Losses at the gene ends were 5 bases for V and 6 bases for J; bases not matched to a gene: 7. The CDR3 has 14 amino acids. The CDR3 DNA reads as TGTGCCAGCAGTCCCGACAGGGTAGCTCAGCCCCAGCATTTT. Its protein product is CASSPDRVAQPQHF.

The chain has TRBV6-5 and TRBJ1-3; D gene unclear. The CDR3 has 12 residues. Germline loops: CDR1 MNHEY, CDR2 SVGAGI. Trimming cost V 2 bases and J 14 bases, with 13 bases left between them. The DNA for the CDR3 is TGTGCCAGCAGTTACGGCGGGGAAATGGTATATTTT. Translation: CASSYGGEMVYF.

CDR3: CASSQMGGQGNGEKLFF. CDR3 nucleotides: TGCGCCAGCAGCCAAATGGGCGGACAGGGGAATGGTGAAAAACTGTTTTTT. The chain is built from TRBV4-1 and TRBJ1-4, with 9 bases fitting TRBD1. Germline-derived CDR1 and CDR2 are MGHRA and YSYEKL. There are 17 residues in the CDR3. Trimming took 2 bases from V and 7 from J; bases not matched to a gene: 11.

The V and J genes are TRBV5-1 and TRBJ2-1, with 13 positions matching TRBD2. The junction had 10 bases not matched to a gene; V was cut back by 3 bases and J by 7 bases. CDR3 length equals 17 residues. Germline CDR1 is SGHRS and CDR2 is YFSETQ. The CDR3 nucleotides read TGCGCCAGCAGCTCGGGACTAGCGGGGCCGCCTGGGAATGAGCAGTTCTTC. Its translation: CASSSGLAGPPGNEQFF. Full variable domain (remainder filled in from reference TRBV5-1 and TRBJ2-1): KAGVTQTPRYLIKTRGQQVTLSCSPISGHRSVSWYQQTPGQGLQFLFEYFSETQRNKGNFPGRFSGRQFSNSRSEMNVSTLELGDSALYLCASSSGLAGPPGNEQFFGPGTRLTVL.

J is TRBJ2-3 and V is TRBV29-1; 7 bases line up with TRBD2. CDR1 SQVTM and CDR2 ANQGSEA come from the germline V gene. CDR3 length equals 15 residues. V trimming: 5 bases; J trimming: 4 bases; junction bases outside the gene matches: 12. The CDR3 nucleotides are TGCAGCGTTTACGGGGGGACTACCCGGGCAGATACGCAGTATTTT. Its protein product is CSVYGGTTRADTQYF.

The J gene is TRBJ1-1, the V gene TRBV19; 11 nucleotides line up with TRBD1. The trim removed 5 bases at V and 6 bases at J, leaving 8 bases unmatched. The germline CDR1 and CDR2 sequences are LNHDA and SQIVND (reference sequence). The CDR3 totals 15 residues. The CDR3: CASSVGTGGPAEAFF. DNA for the CDR3: TGTGCCAGTAGTGTCGGGACAGGGGGTCCCGCTGAAGCTTTCTTT.

The chain links TRBV19 to TRBJ1-5; D gene uncertain. V was pared by 4 bases and J by 5 bases, with 15 bases between. Germline values: CDR1 LNHDA, CDR2 SQIVND (reference sequence). The CDR3 runs 15 residues. The CDR3 sequence: CASSTLGREHQPQHF. The CDR3 region has the DNA TGTGCCAGTAGTACCTTAGGGAGGGAGCATCAGCCCCAGCATTTT.

The V gene is TRBV6-1, the J gene TRBJ1-5, with a possible D match to TRBD1 (6 bases). The CDR3 is made up of 13 amino acids. Germline V gene lookup returns CDR1 MNHNS and CDR2 SASEGT. The V end lost 6 bases, the J end lost 3 bases, and 9 bases lay between the germline ends. The CDR3 here is CASRGGANQPQHF. In DNA form, the CDR3 reads TGTGCCAGCAGGGGGGGGGCCAATCAGCCCCAGCATTTT.

This chain connects TRBV4-1 to TRBJ1-1, with 9 nucleotides matching TRBD1. CDR3 length equals 16 residues. Germline-derived CDR1 and CDR2 are MGHRA and YSYEKL. Trimming cost V 4 bases and J 7 bases; bases outside gene matches: 13. The CDR3 nucleotides read TGCGCCAGCAGCCGAGGAGAAGGGACAGGGTTAATTGAAGCTTTCTTT. As protein: CASSRGEGTGLIEAFF.

The rearrangement uses TRBV6-1 and TRBJ2-1; TRBD1 is a possible D gene (5 bases). This CDR3 has 16 amino acids. Germline loops: CDR1 MNHNS, CDR2 SASEGT. With 3 bases removed from V and 5 bases from J, the gap between germline ends came to 17 bases. CDR3 sequence: CASSDWPFQGNNEQFF. The CDR3 DNA follows: TGTGCCAGCAGTGACTGGCCTTTTCAGGGAAACAATGAGCAGTTCTTC.

The chain joins TRBV7-2 to TRBJ2-7, with 7 positions matching TRBD1. The junction had 5 bases not matched to a gene; V was cut back by 2 bases and J by 7 bases. From germline, CDR1 is SGHTA and CDR2 FQGNSA. There are 13 residues in the CDR3. This CDR3 reads CASSLPDRLEQYF. The DNA of the CDR3 is TGTGCCAGCAGCTTACCGGACAGGCTAGAGCAGTACTTC.

The genes are TRBV7-2 and TRBJ2-5; D perhaps matches TRBD1 (6 bases). This CDR3 contains 14 residues. V lost 5 bases, J lost 5 bases, and 15 bases lay in between. Germline CDR1 is SGHTA and CDR2 is FQGNSA. The CDR3 coding sequence is TGTGCCAGCAGCCGCCTAGCAGGGGACGAGACCCAGTACTTC. As protein: CASSRLAGDETQYF.